The 16 T cell receptor beta chains below all came from one sample that was sequenced in a study of blood T cell repertoires in COVID-19. Libraries were prepared by immunoSEQ multiplex PCR; TCRdb keeps only in-frame clonotypes and omits some of them. The table includes 110,000 to 150,000 clones, 80% detected once. Sample: peripheral blood. These receptors were obtained from a woman aged 45-59 years with acute or convalescent COVID-19.

The V call is TRBV9, the J call TRBJ1-2; 10 bases map to TRBD1. The V gene's germline CDR1 is SGDLS and CDR2 YYNGEE. The ends lost 4 bases at V and 2 bases at J; junction bases unmatched: 8. The CDR3 spans 16 residues. The CDR3 DNA is TGTGCCAGCAGCAAGCGGGACAGGGGAACGAACTATGGCTACACCTTC. The encoded protein is CASSKRDRGTNYGYTF.

The CDR3 sequence is CASSPRGGNIQYF. CDR3 DNA: TGTGCCAGCAGCCCGAGGGGGGGTAACATTCAGTACTTC. V gene TRBV7-3 combines with J gene TRBJ2-4; the D gene is possibly TRBD2 (7 bases). The CDR3 consists of 13 residues. Trimming took 5 bases from V and 7 from J, leaving 12 bases between them. Germline V CDR1 and CDR2: SGHTA, FQGTGA.

This clone appeared a few times. The V call is TRBV6-5, the J call TRBJ1-1; D might be TRBD1 (5 bases). Trimming removed 7 bases from V and 1 base from J, with 16 bases in between. Germline CDR1 reads MNHEY; CDR2 reads SVGAGI. CDR3 length equals 15 residues. For the CDR3, the DNA is TGTGCCAGCAACAACGCTTTTCAGGGGAACACTGAAGCTTTCTTT. Its translation: CASNNAFQGNTEAFF.

The chain has TRBV19 and TRBJ1-2, with TRBD1 matching over 12 bases. The germline CDR1 and CDR2 sequences are LNHDA and SQIVND (reference sequence). The ends lost 2 bases at V and 4 bases at J; junction bases unmatched: 2. The CDR3 is made up of 15 amino acids. This CDR3 reads CASSIRDRGLYGYTF. As DNA, the CDR3 is TGTGCCAGTAGTATAAGGGACAGGGGGCTCTATGGCTACACCTTC.

The chain recombines TRBV11-2 with TRBJ2-5, with 9 bases lining up with TRBD1. From germline, CDR1 is SGHAT and CDR2 FQNNGV. The CDR3 spans 16 residues. Trimming removed 1 base from V and 5 bases from J; junction bases left unmatched: 8. The CDR3 spells CASSLGHRGRDETQYF. Written as DNA, the CDR3 is TGTGCCAGCAGCTTAGGACACAGGGGGCGTGACGAGACCCAGTACTTC.

This sequence joins TRBV29-1 and TRBJ1-1, with unresolved D. This CDR3 contains 14 residues. Germline V gene sequence: CDR1 SQVTM, CDR2 ANQGSEA. Trimming took 8 bases from V and 1 from J, leaving 17 bases between them. The CDR3 reads CSNGRAGSNTEAFF. The CDR3 nucleotides read TGCAGCAACGGGAGGGCGGGTTCGAACACTGAAGCTTTCTTT.

V and J are TRBV5-8 and TRBJ1-4, with TRBD1 as a possible D gene (5 bases). The CDR3 has 14 amino acids. The V gene lost 6 bases and the J gene lost 5 bases, with 14 bases spanning the gap. The germline CDR1 and CDR2 sequences are SGHTS and YDEGEE. The CDR3 here is CASTAGHRNEKLFF. The CDR3 coding sequence is TGTGCCAGCACCGCAGGACACCGGAATGAAAAACTGTTTTTT. Supplemented by reference TRBV5-8 and TRBJ1-4, the full variable domain reads EAGVTQSPTHLIKTRGQQATLRCSPISGHTSVYWYQQALGLGLQFLLWYDEGEERNRGNFPPRFSGRQFPNYSSELNVNALELEDSALYLCASTAGHRNEKLFFGSGTQLSVL.

This sequence joins TRBV18 and TRBJ2-7; no definite D call. CDR1 is KGHSH, CDR2 LQKENI, per germline. This CDR3 comprises 12 residues. V lost 2 bases to trimming and J lost 5 bases, with 7 bases between them. In DNA form, the CDR3 reads TGTGCCAGCTCACCATGGGCTAACGAGCAGTACTTC. Translated, it gives CASSPWANEQYF.

The chain is built from TRBV11-2 and TRBJ2-7, with TRBD1 matching 11 bases. V was clipped by 5 bases and J by 2 bases; unmatched bases: 2. CDR1 is SGHAT and CDR2 is FQNNGV in the germline V gene. The CDR3 loop spans 14 amino acids. CDR3 nucleotides: TGTGCCAGCAGCGGGACAGGGGGGGCCTACGAGCAGTACTTC. This translates into CASSGTGGAYEQYF.

The sample holds one count of this clone. The rearrangement links TRBV7-2 to TRBJ2-7; D possibly corresponds to TRBD2 (5 bases). V was pared by 6 bases and J by 0 bases, with 15 bases between. The CDR3 totals 15 residues. The germline V gene encodes CDR1 SGHTA and CDR2 FQGNSA. CDR3 residues: CASRSSSGDSYEQYF. In nucleotides, the CDR3 is TGTGCCAGCAGATCTTCCTCCGGGGACTCCTACGAGCAGTACTTC.

CDR3 DNA: TGTGCCAGCAGCTCCCGGGACAGGGGCCACGAGCAGTACTTC. This encodes CASSSRDRGHEQYF. V and J are TRBV7-6 and TRBJ2-7, with TRBD1 identical over 10 bases. Trimming took 4 bases from V and 5 from J; bases not matched to a gene: 5. Germline-derived CDR1 and CDR2 are SGHVS and FNYEAQ. The CDR3 length is 14 residues. The complete variable domain, with remaining parts taken from reference TRBV7-6 and TRBJ2-7, reads GAGVSQSPRYKVTKRGQDVALRCDPISGHVSLYWYRQALGQGPEFLTYFNYEAQQDKSGLPNDRFSAERPEGSISTLTIQRTEQRDSAMYRCASSSRDRGHEQYFGPGTRLTVT.

The CDR3 protein is CASSSGRTNEKLFF. The CDR3 nucleotides are TGCGCCAGCAGCTCAGGCAGAACTAATGAAAAACTGTTTTTT. V is TRBV5-1 and J is TRBJ1-4; D not resolved. This CDR3 spans 14 amino acids. Looked up from germline, CDR1 is SGHRS and CDR2 is YFSETQ. Trimming pared 3 bases from V and 1 base from J, leaving 7 bases between.

The V gene is TRBV3-1 (or the pseudogene TRBV3-2), the J gene TRBJ1-4; D not resolved. This CDR3 region has 18 residues. Germline V gene sequence: CDR1 LGHDT, CDR2 YNNKEL (reference sequence). V gave up 0 bases and J gave up 0 bases, with 14 bases separating them. For the CDR3, the DNA is TGTGCCAGCAGCCAAGAGAGCGGACTCCCTGCAACTAATGAAAAACTGTTTTTT. Its translation is CASSQESGLPATNEKLFF.

CDR3 sequence (DNA): TGTGCCAGCGTAAGTTACAGTGGGAGTCACGAGCAGTACTTC. Amino acid sequence: CASVSYSGSHEQYF. The rearrangement uses TRBV6-6 and TRBJ2-7; D may be TRBD2 (5 bases). The V gene lost 8 bases and the J gene lost 5 bases, with 19 bases spanning the gap. Germline V gene data show CDR1 as MNHNY and CDR2 as SVGAGI (reference sequence). CDR3 size: 14 residues.

This clone was seen once. The J gene is TRBJ2-3, the V gene TRBV29-1, with 8 bases fitting TRBD2. The germline V gene encodes CDR1 SQVTM and CDR2 ANQGSEA. The V segment lost 7 bases and the J segment 1 base; nucleotides outside the gene matches: 13. This CDR3 has 16 amino acids. The CDR3 coding sequence is TGCAGCGCTAAACTAGCGGCTATCCTTGGCACAGATACGCAGTATTTT. Translated, it gives CSAKLAAILGTDTQYF.

This clone was seen just once. This sequence joins TRBV7-9 and TRBJ2-7; possible D gene TRBD1, 6 bases. The CDR3 spans 14 residues. V dropped 5 bases and J dropped 0 bases, with 11 bases sitting between them. Germline CDR1 SEHNR, CDR2 FQNEAQ (reference sequence). CDR3 sequence: CASSLRQDSYEQYF. The CDR3 nucleotides read TGTGCCAGCAGCCTAAGACAGGACTCCTACGAGCAGTACTTC.